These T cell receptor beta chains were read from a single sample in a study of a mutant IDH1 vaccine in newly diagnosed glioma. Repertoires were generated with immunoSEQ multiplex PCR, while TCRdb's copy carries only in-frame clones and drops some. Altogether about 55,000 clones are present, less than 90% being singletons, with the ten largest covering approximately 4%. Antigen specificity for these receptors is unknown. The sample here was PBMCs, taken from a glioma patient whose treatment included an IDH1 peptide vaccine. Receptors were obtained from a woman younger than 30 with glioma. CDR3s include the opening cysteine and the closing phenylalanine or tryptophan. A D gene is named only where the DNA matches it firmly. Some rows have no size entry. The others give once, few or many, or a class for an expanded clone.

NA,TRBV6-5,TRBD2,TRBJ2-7,TGTGCCAGCAGTTACTCGACTAGCCGCGAGCAGTACTTC,CASSYSTSREQYF
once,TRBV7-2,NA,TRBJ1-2,TGTGCCAGCAGCTTAGCCACTGGGACACCGAACTATGGCTACACCTTC,CASSLATGTPNYGYTF
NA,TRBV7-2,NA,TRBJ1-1,TGTGCCAGCAGCTTTCGAGCTTCGGAAGCTTTCTTT,CASSFRASEAFF
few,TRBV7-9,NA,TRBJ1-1,TGTGCCAGCAGCTCCCGCAGGGACACTGAAGCTTTCTTT,CASSSRRDTEAFF
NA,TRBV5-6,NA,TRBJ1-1,TGTGCCAGCAGCTTGGATTTTCCGGGGGGGAACACTGAAGCTTTCTTT,CASSLDFPGGNTEAFF
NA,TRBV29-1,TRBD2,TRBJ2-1,TGCAGCGTTGAAGATCCCGTACGACTAGCGGGAACTTACAATGAGCAGTTCTTC,CSVEDPVRLAGTYNEQFF
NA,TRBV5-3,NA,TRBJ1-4,TGTGCCAGAAGGCTTCCCCGGGAAAAACTGTTTTTT,CARRLPREKLFF
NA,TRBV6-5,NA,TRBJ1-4,TGTGCCAGCAGTCAAGGGCGGGATGAAAAACTGTTTTTT,CASSQGRDEKLFF
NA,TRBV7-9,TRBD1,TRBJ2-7,TGTGCCAGCAGCTTAGGCCAGGACAGGGGGCCGTCCTACGAGCAGTACTTC,CASSLGQDRGPSYEQYF
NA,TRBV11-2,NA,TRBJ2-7,TGTGCCAGCAGCTTAGTTCGGGGCGGAGAGCAGTACTTC,CASSLVRGGEQYF
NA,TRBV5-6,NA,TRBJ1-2,TGTGCCAGCAGCTTGGTGACACTGACGGCCCTCTATGGCTACACCTTC,CASSLVTLTALYGYTF
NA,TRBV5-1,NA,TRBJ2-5,TGCGCCAGCAGCTTCGCGGGGGTGACAGGCCCAGAGACCCAGTACTTC,CASSFAGVTGPETQYF
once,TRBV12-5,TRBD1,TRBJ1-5,TGTGCTAGTGGTGGTGGACAGGGGGTGAATCAGCCCCAGCATTTT,CASGGGQGVNQPQHF
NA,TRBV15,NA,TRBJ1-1,TGTGCCACCAGCAGAGATGGGGCTGAAGCTTTCTTT,CATSRDGAEAFF
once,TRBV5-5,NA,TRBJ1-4,TGTGCCAGCAGCTTGGCCCCAGGAAATGAAAAACTGTTTTTT,CASSLAPGNEKLFF
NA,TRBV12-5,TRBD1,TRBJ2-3,TGTGCTAGTGGTCCTACCCGGGACAGGGTATTCACAGATACGCAGTATTTT,CASGPTRDRVFTDTQYF
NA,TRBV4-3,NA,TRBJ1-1,TGCGCCAGCAGCCAAGACAGGGCCGTAGGCACGAACGCTTTCTTT,CASSQDRAVGTNAFF
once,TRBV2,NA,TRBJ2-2,TGTGCCGGGAGGCGCGCGAACACCGGGGAGCTGTTTTTT,CAGRRANTGELFF
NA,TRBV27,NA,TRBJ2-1,TGTGCCAGCAGACCCCTAGCAGGCTCCTACAATGAGCAGTTCTTC,CASRPLAGSYNEQFF
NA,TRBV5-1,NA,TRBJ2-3,TGCGCCAGCAGCTCCGGGACCAACACAGATACGCAGTATTTT,CASSSGTNTDTQYF
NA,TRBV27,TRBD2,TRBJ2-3,TGTGCCAGCAGTTCTAGCGGGCGGGTGTTTGGGCGGTATTTT,CASSSSGRVFGRYF
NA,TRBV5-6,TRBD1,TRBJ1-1,TGTGCCAGCAGTTCCAGGGGGGGTTTAAGGAACACTGAAGCTTTCTTT,CASSSRGGLRNTEAFF
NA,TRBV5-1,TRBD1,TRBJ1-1,TGCGCCAGCAGCTTGGATGGACAGGGGGGCACTGAAGCTTTCTTT,CASSLDGQGGTEAFF
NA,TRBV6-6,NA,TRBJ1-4,TGTGCCAGCAGTTACGGAAGGGCTAGCGAAAAACTGTTTTTT,CASSYGRASEKLFF
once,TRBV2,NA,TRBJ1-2,TGTGCCAGCAGTGTCCCTTGGGGGGGCAATGGCTACACCTTC,CASSVPWGGNGYTF
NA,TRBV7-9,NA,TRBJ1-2,TGTGCCAGCAGCCAGGACAGTCGTGGGGGCTACACCTTC,CASSQDSRGGYTF
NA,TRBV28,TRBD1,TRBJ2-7,TGTGCCAGCACCGGGACAGGGGGCTCCTACGAGCAGTACTTC,CASTGTGGSYEQYF
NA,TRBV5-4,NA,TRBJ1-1,TGTGCCAGCAGCTTGAAGGTCTCGGACACTGAAGCTTTCTTT,CASSLKVSDTEAFF
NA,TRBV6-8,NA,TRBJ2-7,TGTGCCAGCAGTTACTGGTCCTCTAGCTACGAGCAGTACTTC,CASSYWSSSYEQYF
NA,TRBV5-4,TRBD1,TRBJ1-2,TGTGCCAGCAGCTCTTACAGGGGCCGTAACTATGGCTACACCTTC,CASSSYRGRNYGYTF
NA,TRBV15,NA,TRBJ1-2,TGTGCCACCAGCAGATCCGGGGGGCTAGGCTACACCTTC,CATSRSGGLGYTF
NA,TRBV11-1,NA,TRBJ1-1,TGTGCCAGCAGCTTATTGGCAGGTGTAGCTGAAGCTTTCTTT,CASSLLAGVAEAFF
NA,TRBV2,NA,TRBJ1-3,TGTGCCAGCAGTGAAACCAGGGCCCCCCTGAGGAGATCTGGAAACACCATATATTTT,CASSETRAPLRRSGNTIYF
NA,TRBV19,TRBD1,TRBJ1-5,TGTGCCAGTAGTAAGCACAGGGGGAAAAGCAATCAGCCCCAGCATTTT,CASSKHRGKSNQPQHF
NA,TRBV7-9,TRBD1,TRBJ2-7,TGTGCCAGCAGAGCCGGGACAGGTCGTGCCTACGAGCAGTACTTC,CASRAGTGRAYEQYF
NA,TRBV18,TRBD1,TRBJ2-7,TGTGCCAGCTCACCCTTAAGGGACAGGGCTTCCTACGAGCAGTACTTC,CASSPLRDRASYEQYF
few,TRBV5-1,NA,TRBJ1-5,TGCGCCAGCAGCTTGTTCGCCGGAGATCAGCCCCAGCATTTT,CASSLFAGDQPQHF
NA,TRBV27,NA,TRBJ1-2,TGTGCCAGCAGTTTGGTTTCGTCGGGCTATGGCTACACCTTC,CASSLVSSGYGYTF
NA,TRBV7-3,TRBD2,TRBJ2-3,TGTGCCAGCAGCTTGTCGACTAGCGGGGGCGGAGATACGCAGTATTTT,CASSLSTSGGGDTQYF
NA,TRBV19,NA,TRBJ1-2,TGTGCCAGTAGTATAGTGTCAGGGGCCTATGGCTACACCTTC,CASSIVSGAYGYTF
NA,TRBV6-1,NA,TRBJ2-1,TGTGCCAGCAGATCGGACCGTTTAAATGAGCAGTTCTTC,CASRSDRLNEQFF
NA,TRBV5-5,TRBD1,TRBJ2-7,TGTGCCAGCAGCTTGGAGCCGGGGACAGGGGGCTACGAGCAGTACTTC,CASSLEPGTGGYEQYF
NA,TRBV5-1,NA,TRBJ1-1,TGCGCCAGCAGCTTGGAACCTCGGCGGAGCCTATCGAACACTGAAGCTTTCTTT,CASSLEPRRSLSNTEAFF
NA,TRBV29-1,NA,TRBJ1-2,TGCAGCGTTGAAAGTGGTGTCGGAGCTAACTATGGCTACACCTTC,CSVESGVGANYGYTF
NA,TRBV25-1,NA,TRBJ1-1,TGTGCCAGCAAAGGGGTGAAGGATGAAGCTTTCTTT,CASKGVKDEAFF
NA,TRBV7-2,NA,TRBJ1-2,TGTGCCAGCAGCTTTGCTGTCGGGGGCTACACCTTC,CASSFAVGGYTF
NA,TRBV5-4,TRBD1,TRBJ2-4,TGTGCCAGCAGCCCGGGACAGCTAGCCAAAAACATTCAGTACTTC,CASSPGQLAKNIQYF
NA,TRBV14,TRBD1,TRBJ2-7,TGTGCCAGCAGCCAAGTCCGGGGACAGAGGTCCTCCTACGAGCAGTACTTC,CASSQVRGQRSSYEQYF
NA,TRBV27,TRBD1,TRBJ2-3,TGTGCCAGCAGTCCGGGGACAGGGGAAATAGATACGCAGTATTTT,CASSPGTGEIDTQYF
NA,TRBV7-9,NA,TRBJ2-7,TGTGCCAGCAGCTTATCCCCGGCCACAACCTACGAGCAGTACTTC,CASSLSPATTYEQYF
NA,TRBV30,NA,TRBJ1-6,TGTGCCTGGATGGCGGCAGGGGAGAATTCACCCCTCCACTTT,CAWMAAGENSPLHF
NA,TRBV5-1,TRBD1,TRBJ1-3,TGCGCCAGCAGCTTGGCCGGGACAGTCGGAAACACCATATATTTT,CASSLAGTVGNTIYF
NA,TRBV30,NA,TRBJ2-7,TGTGCCTGGAGTGTACCCCCCACTTACCCTGGATACGAGCAGTACTTC,CAWSVPPTYPGYEQYF
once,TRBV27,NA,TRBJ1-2,TGTGCCAGCAGTTCAACCAGGGTCTCTAACTATGGCTACACCTTC,CASSSTRVSNYGYTF